The clone carrying this T cell receptor (beta chain) was observed once. Measured with immunoSEQ multiplex PCR; TCRdb has only the in-frame clones, and not every one. Of just under 2,500 clones listed, just under 95% are singletons. The CDR3 spans 14 residues. Germline-derived CDR1 and CDR2 are SGDLS and YYNGEE. V was clipped by 4 bases and J by 1 base, with 11 bases between them. These data come from a study of graft-versus-host responses after intestinal transplantation. The receptor's source is a human patient who received an intestinal transplant, so some T cells may come from the graft donor. Sequences were derived from PBMCs, sampled approximately 20 days after intestinal transplant. V is TRBV9 and J is TRBJ1-1; possible D gene TRBD1, 6 bases. Here the CDR3 reads CASSRDTTNTEAFF. CDR3 nucleotides: TGTGCCAGCAGCCGGGACACTACGAACACTGAAGCTTTCTTT.